This T cell receptor beta chain was sequenced during a study of CD8 T cells in Susac syndrome. An amount of RNA that ranged from about 0.45 to 1 ug was reverse transcribed with random hexamers. A single record per CDR3 protein comes from TCRdb applying MiXCR to the immunoSEQ multiplex PCR reads. The top ten hold about 0.17% of the sample, which has 250,000 to 300,000 distinct CDR3 sequences, about 89% seen once. V lost 6 bases to trimming and J lost 9 bases; unmatched junction nucleotides: 10. The CDR3 consists of 15 residues. Germline assignment: CDR1 SEHNR and CDR2 FQNEAQ (reference sequence). The chain has TRBV7-9 and TRBJ2-1; 11 bases agree with TRBD2. The specimen sequenced was CD8+ T cells from PBMCs. The sequence was collected from a human donor with multiple sclerosis. CDR3 nucleotides: TGTGCCAGCAGTTCCATAGCGGGAGGGCCACGTGAGCAGTTCTTC. This encodes CASSSIAGGPREQFF.